There are a few counts of the clone carrying this T cell receptor beta chain. Its antigen is not identified. Amplified TCR beta CDR3 regions derived from RNA transcripts. First-round RT-PCR with HTBI primers amplified the TCR CDR3 region. TCRdb itself ran the multiplex PCR reads through MiXCR, one entry per CDR3 protein. Found here are 500,000 to 600,000 distinct CDR3 sequences, roughly 46% of them singletons; the top ten hold under 20%. The sample comes from a study of T cells in Graves' hyperthyroidism and ophthalmopathy. Study results and caveats: Ophthalmopathy was told apart from stable hyperthyroidism by a 13 V-J model.

Trimming removed 4 bases from V and 3 bases from J; junction bases left unmatched: 7. Germline lookup yields CDR1 SGHRS and CDR2 YFSETQ. The CDR3 loop spans 17 amino acids. This TCR derives from an adult woman with Graves' disease, either hyperthyroidism or ophthalmopathy (not recorded which). The rearrangement uses TRBV5-1 and TRBJ2-2; 12 nucleotides match TRBD2. The sequencing input was peripheral blood or thyroid tissue (not recorded which). The chain's CDR3 is CASSTMTSGRYTGELFF. In DNA, the CDR3 is TGCGCCAGCAGCACAATGACTAGCGGGAGATACACCGGGGAGCTGTTTTTT. Full variable domain (missing parts from reference TRBV5-1 and TRBJ2-2): KAGVTQTPRYLIKTRGQQVTLSCSPISGHRSVSWYQQTPGQGLQFLFEYFSETQRNKGNFPGRFSGRQFSNSRSEMNVSTLELGDSALYLCASSTMTSGRYTGELFFGEGSRLTVL.